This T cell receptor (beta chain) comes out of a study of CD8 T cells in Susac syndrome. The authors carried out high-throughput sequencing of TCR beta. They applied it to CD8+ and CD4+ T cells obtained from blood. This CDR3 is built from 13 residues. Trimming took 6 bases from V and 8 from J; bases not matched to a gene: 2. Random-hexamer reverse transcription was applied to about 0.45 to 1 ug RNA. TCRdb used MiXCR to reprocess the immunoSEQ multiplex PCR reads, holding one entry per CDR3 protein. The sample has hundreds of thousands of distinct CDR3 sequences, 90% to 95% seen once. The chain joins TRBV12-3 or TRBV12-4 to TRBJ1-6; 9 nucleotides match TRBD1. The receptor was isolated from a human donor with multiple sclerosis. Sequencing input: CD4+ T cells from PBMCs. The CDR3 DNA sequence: TGTGCCAGCAGCCGGGACAGGGATTCACCCCTCCACTTT. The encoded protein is CASSRDRDSPLHF.